Below, 19 T cell receptor beta chains from the same sample are listed, as sequenced in a study of blood T cell repertoires in COVID-19. TCRdb's table, derived via immunoSEQ multiplex PCR, lists solely in-frame clones and lacks some. Of 150,000 to 200,000 clones in the sample, approximately 86% were seen once. The sample was peripheral blood. The receptor source for this set is a man in his 60s with COVID-19, enrolled during active disease.

The V and J genes are TRBV19 and TRBJ2-5; 7 nucleotides agree with TRBD2. This CDR3 has 14 residues. Germline V gene sequence: CDR1 LNHDA, CDR2 SQIVND (reference sequence). Trimming cost V 1 base and J 4 bases; bases outside gene matches: 3. The CDR3 bases are TGTGCCAGTAGTATAGGGACTAGAGGAGAGACCCAGTACTTC. Translating it yields CASSIGTRGETQYF.

V usage is TRBV28 and J usage is TRBJ1-5; a possible D gene is TRBD1 (5 bases). The CDR3 is 15 residues long. From germline, CDR1 is MDHEN and CDR2 SYDVKM. The V gene lost 5 bases and the J gene lost 6 bases, with 17 bases spanning the gap. Written as DNA, the CDR3 is TGTGCCAGCAGTCCGACCGGAACAGGCCCTCAGCCCCAGCATTTT. This sequence encodes CASSPTGTGPQPQHF.

The table lists this clone with a few counts. The chain combines TRBV25-1 with TRBJ1-6; no reliable D call. CDR1 is MGHDK and CDR2 is SYGVNS in the germline V gene. The CDR3 covers 13 residues. Trimming pared 1 base from V and 7 bases from J, leaving 5 bases between. CDR3 coding DNA: TGTGCCAGCAGTGAATTGGAGAATTCACCCCTCCACTTT. It translates to CASSELENSPLHF. Combining the CDR3 with reference TRBV25-1 and TRBJ1-6 gives the whole variable domain EADIYQTPRYLVIGTGKKITLECSQTMGHDKMYWYQQDPGMELHLIHYSYGVNSTEKGDLSSESTVSRIRTEHFPLTLESARPSHTSQYLCASSELENSPLHFGNGTRLTVT.

V and J are TRBV19 and TRBJ2-1, with 7 bases matching TRBD2. The CDR3 runs to 14 residues. Germline V gene lookup returns CDR1 LNHDA and CDR2 SQIVND (reference sequence). After removal of 6 bases from V and 9 bases from J, the junction contained 11 bases not matched to a gene. The CDR3 nucleotides are TGTGCCAGTAGCCTGCAGCGGGACCCCCCTGAGCAGTTCTTC. Translation: CASSLQRDPPEQFF.

V gene TRBV19 combines with J gene TRBJ2-3; possibly TRBD1 for D (5 bases). The CDR3 has 16 residues. Germline loops: CDR1 LNHDA, CDR2 SQIVND (reference sequence). V lost 5 bases, J lost 4 bases, and 19 bases lay in between. DNA of the CDR3: TGTGCCAGTAGTCTCAGGGAACCTGGCGCCGCAGATACGCAGTATTTT. This sequence encodes CASSLREPGAADTQYF.

The chain links TRBV9 to TRBJ1-5, with a weak D call TRBD1 (5 bases). Trimming left V 3 bases short and J 2 bases short, with 12 bases between. The germline CDR1 and CDR2 sequences are SGDLS and YYNGEE. The CDR3 length is 15 residues. The CDR3 DNA reads TGTGCCAGCAGCGCCCAGGGTACGGGCAATCAGCCCCAGCATTTT. Protein product: CASSAQGTGNQPQHF.

V gene TRBV25-1 combines with J gene TRBJ2-6; no definite D call. The germline V and J ends were trimmed by 7 bases and 2 bases, with 12 bases remaining between them. The CDR3 totals 15 residues. Per the germline V gene, CDR1 is MGHDK and CDR2 is SYGVNS. CDR3 DNA sequence: TGTGCCAGCACCAGAGGCCTCCCTGGGGCCAACGTCCTGACTTTC. Translation: CASTRGLPGANVLTF.

The chain links TRBV11-3 to TRBJ1-1; TRBD1 might be the D (6 bases). The CDR3 loop spans 14 amino acids. Germline lookup yields CDR1 SGHNT and CDR2 YENEEA. V was trimmed by 7 bases and J by 4 bases, leaving 16 bases between them. CDR3 in amino acids: CASTLTEGVTEAFF. In DNA, the CDR3 is TGTGCCAGCACCCTAACAGAGGGGGTCACTGAAGCTTTCTTT.

The rearrangement links TRBV25-1 to TRBJ1-3, with D hard to call. Trimming left V 3 bases short and J 0 bases short, with 12 bases between. The CDR3 sequence is 16 residues long. Germline assignment: CDR1 MGHDK and CDR2 SYGVNS. CDR3 residues: CASSDHYTDSGNTIYF. Here the CDR3 DNA reads TGTGCCAGCAGTGACCACTACACCGACTCTGGAAACACCATATATTTT. Full variable domain (rest looked up from reference TRBV25-1 and TRBJ1-3): EADIYQTPRYLVIGTGKKITLECSQTMGHDKMYWYQQDPGMELHLIHYSYGVNSTEKGDLSSESTVSRIRTEHFPLTLESARPSHTSQYLCASSDHYTDSGNTIYFGEGSWLTVV.

This chain joins TRBV14 and TRBJ1-6, with D unclear. Trimming left V 5 bases short and J 0 bases short, with 8 bases between. The CDR3 contains 15 residues. Looked up from germline, CDR1 is SGHDN and CDR2 is FVKESK. Here the CDR3 DNA reads TGTGCCAGCAGCACCAAGCTCTCCTATAATTCACCCCTCCACTTT. Translating it yields CASSTKLSYNSPLHF. The variable domain in full, completed from reference TRBV14 and TRBJ1-6, reads EAGVTQFPSHSVIEKGQTVTLRCDPISGHDNLYWYRRVMGKEIKFLLHFVKESKQDESGMPNNRFLAERTGGTYSTLKVQPAELEDSGVYFCASSTKLSYNSPLHFGNGTRLTVT.

This clone was observed a single time. The rearrangement joins TRBV4-3 to TRBJ2-1, with D uncertain. The CDR3 runs 14 residues. V was pared by 6 bases and J by 3 bases, with 12 bases between. Germline V gene data show CDR1 as LGHNA and CDR2 as YSLEER. The CDR3 protein is CASSLLGVYNEQFF. Here the CDR3 DNA reads TGCGCCAGCAGTCTGCTAGGCGTCTACAATGAGCAGTTCTTC.

This chain connects TRBV6-7 to TRBJ1-3, with a weak D call TRBD1 (5 bases). TRBV6-7 is noted as an ORF with a role that remains uncertain. The CDR3 has 16 amino acids. The V end lost 4 bases, the J end lost 0 bases, and 13 bases lay between the germline ends. CDR3 amino acids: CASSSETVHSGNTIYF. In DNA, the CDR3 is TGTGCCAGCAGTTCCGAGACAGTACACTCTGGAAACACCATATATTTT.

This chain links TRBV5-8 with TRBJ1-4, with 8 bases aligning to TRBD1. Trimming cost V 1 base and J 7 bases; bases outside gene matches: 3. This CDR3 contains 14 residues. Germline V CDR1 and CDR2: SGHTS, YDEGEE. The CDR3 bases are TGTGCCAGCAGCTTGTGGGACAGGACTGAAAAACTGTTTTTT. Protein product: CASSLWDRTEKLFF.

The rearrangement uses TRBV7-6 and TRBJ1-1; possibly TRBD1 for D (5 bases). CDR3 size: 17 residues. Trimming took off 0 bases at V and 0 bases at J, with 14 bases between the two ends. The germline gives CDR1 SGHVS, CDR2 FNYEAQ. The CDR3 nucleotides read TGTGCCAGCAGCTTAGCGCTTCAGGGATCCTTGAACACTGAAGCTTTCTTT. It is translated as CASSLALQGSLNTEAFF.

This clone turned up a few times. This chain uses TRBV5-1 with TRBJ1-3, with 8 bases identical to TRBD1. The V gene end was trimmed by 2 bases and the J gene end by 7 bases; junction bases not matched to a gene: 8. In germline, CDR1 is SGHRS, CDR2 YFSETQ. This CDR3 comprises 15 residues. CDR3 residues: CASSFVGQGKNTIYF. Written as DNA, the CDR3 is TGCGCCAGCAGCTTCGTAGGACAGGGAAAGAACACCATATATTTT. Supplemented by reference TRBV5-1 and TRBJ1-3, the full variable domain reads KAGVTQTPRYLIKTRGQQVTLSCSPISGHRSVSWYQQTPGQGLQFLFEYFSETQRNKGNFPGRFSGRQFSNSRSEMNVSTLELGDSALYLCASSFVGQGKNTIYFGEGSWLTVV.

This chain connects TRBV19 to TRBJ2-6; D is possibly TRBD1 (6 bases). Trimming took off 10 bases at V and 0 bases at J, with 16 bases between the two ends. Germline V CDR1 and CDR2: LNHDA, SQIVND (reference sequence). The CDR3 loop spans 16 amino acids. Here the CDR3 DNA reads TGTGCCACTCGACAGGAAGGGACCTCTGGGGCCAACGTCCTGACTTTC. Translation gives CATRQEGTSGANVLTF.

This chain joins TRBV5-4 and TRBJ2-1; 10 nucleotides align to TRBD1. This CDR3 region has 16 residues. Trimming removed 0 bases from V and 6 bases from J; junction bases left unmatched: 6. Germline-derived CDR1 and CDR2 are SGHNT and YYREEE (reference sequence). CDR3 sequence: CASSLGDRGTFNEQFF. The CDR3 DNA reads TGTGCCAGCAGCTTGGGGGACAGGGGCACCTTCAATGAGCAGTTCTTC.

The chain combines TRBV19 with TRBJ1-2; 10 positions match TRBD1. The CDR3 covers 14 residues. Germline CDR1 reads LNHDA; CDR2 reads SQIVND (reference sequence). V shed 8 bases and J 2 bases; nucleotides not matched to a gene: 5. CDR3 in DNA: TGTGCCAGTGCAATGGACAGGGGGAACTATGGCTACACCTTC. This gives the protein CASAMDRGNYGYTF.

This clone has a handful of counts. The gene calls are TRBV2 and TRBJ1-4, with 7 bases that match TRBD1. The junction had 8 bases not matched to a gene; V was cut back by 4 bases and J by 6 bases. The CDR3 totals 15 residues. CDR1 SNHLY and CDR2 FYNNEI come from the germline V gene. The DNA for the CDR3 is TGTGCCAGCAGTGGTATGGGCAGGGGGTATGAAAAACTGTTTTTT. This codes for CASSGMGRGYEKLFF.